The rows below give T cell receptor beta chains drawn from one sample of a study of early stage breast cancer tumors. Sequencing was performed with immunoSEQ multiplex PCR; in TCRdb, only in-frame clones are kept and a portion is missing. Here the sample spans roughly 60,000 clones, 70% to 80% being singletons. The sequencing input was blood. The origin of the receptors is a person aged 25 to 39 with breast cancer. Each CDR3 is given with its conserved first and last residue. The D gene is left open where the match is weak. Not all rows give a size; the values are once, few, many and, for expanded clones, a class.

size: -; D: -; J: TRBJ2-5; V: TRBV5-1; CDR3: CASSLLGPSEETQYF; DNA: TGCGCCAGCAGCTTGTTAGGCCCCTCTGAAGAGACCCAGTACTTC
size: -; D: TRBD2; J: TRBJ2-1; V: TRBV9; CDR3: CASSVAPSGRNEQFF; DNA: TGTGCCAGCAGCGTAGCTCCTAGCGGGCGGAATGAGCAGTTCTTC
size: -; D: -; J: TRBJ1-1; V: TRBV11-2; CDR3: CASSSPGTGGTEAFF; DNA: TGTGCCAGCAGCTCCCCGGGTACCGGGGGGACTGAAGCTTTCTTT
size: -; D: TRBD2; J: TRBJ2-5; V: TRBV5-1; CDR3: CASSPGLAGGGETQYF; DNA: TGCGCCAGCAGCCCGGGACTAGCGGGGGGCGGTGAGACCCAGTACTTC
size: -; D: TRBD2; J: TRBJ2-7; V: TRBV19; CDR3: CASSIETSGRAEISYEQYF; DNA: TGTGCCAGTAGTATAGAGACTAGCGGGAGGGCCGAAATCTCCTACGAGCAGTACTTC
size: once; D: TRBD2; J: TRBJ2-7; V: TRBV28; CDR3: CATKYAGGPWEQYF; DNA: TGTGCCACTAAATATGCGGGAGGGCCGTGGGAGCAGTACTTC
size: -; D: TRBD1; J: TRBJ2-7; V: TRBV18; CDR3: CASSTQRSVDRGGFYEQYF; DNA: TGTGCCAGCTCAACTCAAAGGAGCGTCGACAGGGGTGGATTTTACGAGCAGTACTTC
size: -; D: -; J: TRBJ1-5; V: TRBV5-8; CDR3: CASSLRDQPQHF; DNA: TGTGCCAGCAGCCTGAGAGACCAGCCCCAGCATTTT
size: -; D: -; J: TRBJ1-4; V: TRBV6-5; CDR3: CASTQGGTNEKLFF; DNA: TGTGCCAGCACCCAGGGAGGGACTAATGAAAAACTGTTTTTT
size: once; D: -; J: TRBJ2-7; V: TRBV28; CDR3: CASSLTSYEQYF; DNA: TGTGCCAGCAGTTTAACCTCGTACGAGCAGTACTTC
size: -; D: TRBD2; J: TRBJ2-7; V: TRBV4-2; CDR3: CASSPGREPPYEQYF; DNA: TGTGCCAGCAGCCCGGGGCGGGAGCCTCCCTACGAGCAGTACTTC
size: -; D: TRBD1; J: TRBJ2-7; V: TRBV6-6; CDR3: CASSWDSRREQYF; DNA: TGTGCCAGCAGTTGGGACAGCCGGCGCGAGCAGTACTTC
size: -; D: TRBD1; J: TRBJ2-2; V: TRBV10-2; CDR3: CASSDPGGSGTGELFF; DNA: TGCGCCAGCAGTGATCCAGGGGGCAGTGGCACCGGGGAGCTGTTTTTT
size: -; D: -; J: TRBJ2-5; V: TRBV27; CDR3: CASSSRDTQETQYF; DNA: TGTGCCAGCAGTTCAAGGGACACCCAAGAGACCCAGTACTTC
size: -; D: TRBD2; J: TRBJ2-5; V: TRBV12-5; CDR3: CASGLEYTGAGNQETQYF; DNA: TGTGCTAGTGGTTTGGAATATACCGGAGCGGGGAATCAAGAGACCCAGTACTTC
size: -; D: -; J: TRBJ2-2; V: TRBV15; CDR3: CATSRDGGSNTGELFF; DNA: TGTGCCACCAGCAGAGATGGGGGATCGAACACCGGGGAGCTGTTTTTT
size: -; D: -; J: TRBJ1-4; V: TRBV7-2; CDR3: CASSQTRSNEKLFF; DNA: TGTGCCAGCAGCCAGACACGGTCTAATGAAAAACTGTTTTTT
size: -; D: -; J: TRBJ1-2; V: TRBV30; CDR3: CAWSQFASGAYRGYTF; DNA: TGTGCCTGGAGTCAATTCGCCTCGGGCGCATATAGGGGCTACACCTTC
size: large; D: TRBD1; J: TRBJ1-2; V: TRBV6-5; CDR3: CASSYSPGGRGGYTF; DNA: TGTGCCAGCAGTTATTCCCCAGGGGGGCGTGGCGGCTACACCTTC
size: few; D: TRBD1; J: TRBJ1-1; V: TRBV30; CDR3: CAVEGIQGVPFF; DNA: TGTGCCGTGGAAGGGATCCAGGGGGTACCTTTCTTT
size: few; D: TRBD2; J: TRBJ2-7; V: TRBV30; CDR3: CAWSLAGGYEQYF; DNA: TGTGCCTGGAGCCTAGCGGGAGGCTACGAGCAGTACTTC
size: few; D: -; J: TRBJ2-7; V: TRBV7-2; CDR3: CASSPTQGYEQYF; DNA: TGTGCCAGCAGCCCTACCCAGGGCTACGAGCAGTACTTC
size: once; D: TRBD2; J: TRBJ2-5; V: TRBV11-2; CDR3: CASSSNPGLAGAQETQYF; DNA: TGTGCCAGCAGCTCTAATCCTGGACTAGCGGGAGCCCAGGAGACCCAGTACTTC
size: -; D: TRBD2; J: TRBJ2-2; V: TRBV5-1; CDR3: CASSLDLSGIRTGELFF; DNA: TGCGCCAGCAGCTTGGATCTAAGCGGGATACGCACCGGGGAGCTGTTTTTT